The entry below gives a single T cell receptor beta chain sequence along with its context. This sample stems from a study of blood T cell repertoires in COVID-19. Repertoires were generated with immunoSEQ multiplex PCR, while TCRdb's copy carries only in-frame clones and drops some. The sample lists 55,000 to 90,000 clones, around 90% seen once, with around 1.5% in the top ten. The TCR sequence derives from a human donor in a cohort sampled during active COVID-19. The specimen was peripheral blood.

The CDR3 sequence: CASGTGGTEQFF. In nucleotides, the CDR3 is TGTGCCAGTGGGACAGGGGGGACTGAGCAGTTCTTC. The J gene is TRBJ2-1, the V gene TRBV25-1; 11 bases are shared with TRBD1. This CDR3 is built from 12 residues. J gave up 9 bases and V 9 bases, and 4 bases lay outside the gene matches. Germline loops: CDR1 MGHDK, CDR2 SYGVNS.